What follows are 23 T cell receptor beta chains derived from one specimen sequenced in a study of Graves' ophthalmopathy and Graves' hyperthyroidism (dated by TCRdb to 2017 to 2018). The sequencer was an Illumina HiSeq 2000. For repertoire sequencing, the TCR beta CDR3 regions were amplified from RNA transcripts. The first round was an RT-PCR using HTBI primers with the Qiagen OneStep RT-PCR kit, and this first round was followed by a second-round multiplex PCR, then size selection and purification. TCRdb itself trimmed the public reads at Q25 with fastp, ran MiXCR and retained productive beta chains. Rows matching on CDR3 protein sequence are summarized as one entry with the most common DNA and genes. This sample holds about 380,000 distinct CDR3 sequences; approximately 15% were observed only once. The top ten constitute 7% of the sample. Sequenced material: peripheral blood. The source of these receptors is a woman aged 18-29 years with stable Graves' hyperthyroidism. Donor details come from another sample of the same person, matched by shared clones.

For this clonotype: A much larger clone lies a single base off, so this may be a read error. The chain links TRBV29-1 to TRBJ2-4; D not certain. Deletions cut 7 bases from V and 0 bases from J, with 13 bases between. Germline CDR1 reads SQVTM; CDR2 reads ANQGSEA. This CDR3 is 14 amino acids long. The CDR3 loop is CSAWIGIAKNIQYF. In DNA, the CDR3 is TGCAGCGCTTGGATAGGAATAGCCAAAAACATTCAGTACTTC.

This chain links TRBV30 with TRBJ1-1; D gene uncertain. This CDR3 is built from 13 residues. V was pared by 2 bases and J by 3 bases, with 10 bases between. The germline CDR1 and CDR2 sequences are GTSNPN and SVGIG (reference sequence). The DNA for the CDR3 is TGTGCCTGGAGTTCACGGCTTGACACTGAAGCTTTCTTT. This gives the protein CAWSSRLDTEAFF.

This clonotype was counted a few times. This may be a read error, as it is one base from a much larger clone. This likely comes from a read error, as the CDR3 has no conserved phenylalanine or tryptophan at its end. The chain uses TRBV19 and TRBJ2-5; D is possibly TRBD1 (6 bases). Germline V gives CDR1 LNHDA, CDR2 SQIVND (reference sequence). The CDR3 is 13 residues long. Trimming pared 10 bases from V and 3 bases from J, leaving 15 bases between. In DNA form, the CDR3 reads TGTGCCACCGAGGGGGATAGTGAAGAGACCCAGTACCTC. Translated: CATEGDSEETQYL.

This clonotype came up many times. The chain employs TRBV2 and TRBJ1-2, with D maybe TRBD1 (5 bases). CDR1 is SNHLY and CDR2 is FYNNEI in the germline V gene. This CDR3 has 13 residues. Trimming stripped 6 bases from V and 1 base from J, with 9 bases between. The CDR3 sequence is CASRADSNYGYTF. The CDR3 DNA is TGTGCCAGCAGGGCTGACAGTAACTATGGCTACACCTTC.

This clonotype was seen repeatedly, ten times or more. The V call is TRBV29-1, the J call TRBJ2-7, with TRBD2 as a possible D gene (5 bases). V lost 2 bases to trimming and J lost 0 bases, with 11 bases between them. There are 14 residues in the CDR3. Germline V CDR1 and CDR2: SQVTM, ANQGSEA. The CDR3 protein is CSVETGISSYEQYF. Here the CDR3 DNA reads TGCAGCGTTGAAACGGGAATAAGCTCCTACGAGCAGTACTTC.

This sequence joins TRBV7-2 and TRBJ1-5; D possibly corresponds to TRBD1 (5 bases). V lost 5 bases and J lost 0, with 11 bases in between. Looked up from germline, CDR1 is SGHTA and CDR2 is FQGNSA. The CDR3 length is 15 residues. The CDR3 region is CASSMHRYSNQPQHF. The CDR3 DNA follows: TGTGCCAGCAGCATGCACAGGTATAGCAATCAGCCCCAGCATTTT.

At least ten counts were recorded for this clonotype. The chain is built from TRBV7-2 and TRBJ1-2, with 7 nucleotides matching TRBD1. The V gene end was trimmed by 0 bases and the J gene end by 3 bases; junction bases not matched to a gene: 10. The CDR3 is 17 residues long. Germline V CDR1 and CDR2: SGHTA, FQGNSA. The DNA for the CDR3 is TGTGCCAGCAGCTTAGCGGCCGCCAGGGGGTTGCACTATGGCTACACCTTC. This sequence encodes CASSLAAARGLHYGYTF. Full variable domain (remainder filled in from reference TRBV7-2 and TRBJ1-2): GAGVSQSPSNKVTEKGKDVELRCDPISGHTALYWYRQSLGQGLEFLIYFQGNSAPDKSGLPSDRFSAERTGGSVSTLTIQRTQQEDSAVYLCASSLAAARGLHYGYTFGSGTRLTVV.

This clonotype was observed at least ten times. The chain couples TRBV6-1 to TRBJ2-5, with D possibly being TRBD2 (7 bases). The germline CDR1 and CDR2 sequences are MNHNS and SASEGT. Deletions cut 10 bases from V and 4 bases from J, with 16 bases between. CDR3 length equals 13 residues. The CDR3 reads CATSWGGAETQYF. DNA for the CDR3: TGTGCCACCTCTTGGGGGGGGGCAGAGACCCAGTACTTC.

This clonotype has a count of ten or more. The chain employs TRBV11-2 and TRBJ1-2, with D possibly TRBD1 on 6 matching bases. Germline V gives CDR1 SGHAT, CDR2 FQNNGV. V lost 6 bases to trimming and J lost 2 bases, with 13 bases between them. The CDR3 sequence is 14 residues long. CDR3 DNA: TGTGCCAGCAGGAGACAGGAAATCAACTATGGCTACACCTTC. Its protein is CASRRQEINYGYTF.

This clonotype was seen repeatedly, ten times or more. The chain joins TRBV20-1 to TRBJ2-5, with 11 positions matching TRBD2. The CDR3 sequence is 17 residues long. The V and J ends lost 3 bases and 3 bases, in that order; junction bases with no gene match: 12. Germline V CDR1 and CDR2: DFQATT, SNEGSKA (reference sequence). The CDR3 coding sequence is TGCAGTGCTAGGGCCGCTAGCGGGGGGCGAAGGAAAGAGACCCAGTACTTC. It specifies CSARAASGGRRKETQYF.

This clonotype was picked up many times. The chain employs TRBV6-1 and TRBJ2-7; 10 nucleotides align to TRBD2. The CDR3 extends over 14 amino acids. V lost 5 bases to trimming and J lost 1 base; unmatched junction nucleotides: 2. Germline assignment: CDR1 MNHNS and CDR2 SASEGT. CDR3 loop: CASSHSGGSYEQYF. CDR3 DNA: TGTGCCAGCAGTCATAGCGGGGGGTCCTACGAGCAGTACTTC.

There are many counts of this clonotype. The rearrangement uses TRBV12-3 or TRBV12-4 and TRBJ1-1; unclear D gene. There are 14 residues in the CDR3. With 3 bases removed from V and 3 bases from J, the gap between germline ends came to 11 bases. The CDR3 coding sequence is TGTGCCAGCAGTTTTTCATGGGTTGACACTGAAGCTTTCTTT. Amino acids: CASSFSWVDTEAFF.

This clonotype was counted ten times or more. This chain links TRBV6-5 with TRBJ2-7; maybe TRBD1 (6 bases). CDR1 and CDR2 (germline): MNHEY, SVGAGI. V shed 2 bases and J shed 4 bases, with 15 bases lying between them. This CDR3 is 15 amino acids long. In DNA, the CDR3 is TGTGCCAGCAGTTACGAGGGACATCGGGCGTACGAGCAGTACTTC. Protein: CASSYEGHRAYEQYF.

This clonotype was detected a few times. The genes are TRBV29-1 and TRBJ2-2, with 11 bases identical to TRBD1. Per the germline V gene, CDR1 is SQVTM and CDR2 is ANQGSEA. With 3 bases clipped from V and 4 bases from J, the junction kept 1 base outside the gene matches. CDR3 length: 14 residues. The CDR3 coding sequence is TGCAGCGTTGACGGGACAGGGGGCACCGGGGAGCTGTTTTTT. It is translated as CSVDGTGGTGELFF.

This clonotype has a count of ten or more. CDR3 sequence (DNA): TGTGCCAGCAGGACTAGCGGGGTATACGAGCAGTACTTC. This encodes CASRTSGVYEQYF. V is TRBV2 and J is TRBJ2-7; 11 bases align to TRBD2. With 6 bases clipped from V and 4 bases from J, the junction kept 2 bases outside the gene matches. CDR1 and CDR2 from the germline V gene are SNHLY and FYNNEI. The length of the CDR3 is 13 residues.

In this sample, this clonotype turned up many times. This chain links TRBV6-2 or TRBV6-3 with TRBJ2-7; maybe TRBD1 (6 bases). CDR1 MNHEY and CDR2 SVGEGT come from the germline V gene. The CDR3 has 15 amino acids. The V gene lost 5 bases and the J gene lost 1 base, with 15 bases spanning the gap. For the CDR3, the DNA is TGTGCCAGCAGTAAAACAGGGATCGGATCCTACGAGCAGTACTTC. It specifies CASSKTGIGSYEQYF.

This clonotype occurred many times. This sequence joins TRBV19 and TRBJ2-7; D not certain. The CDR3 covers 13 residues. Germline-derived CDR1 and CDR2 are LNHDA and SQIVND (reference sequence). V shed 6 bases and J shed 2 bases, with 11 bases lying between them. CDR3 amino acids: CASRGSLTYEQYF. CDR3 DNA sequence: TGTGCCAGTAGGGGTAGTCTAACCTACGAGCAGTACTTC.

This clonotype was counted many times. V is TRBV20-1 and J is TRBJ1-5; D unresolved. CDR3 size: 15 residues. The germline V and J ends were trimmed by 3 bases and 4 bases, with 16 bases remaining between them. Germline loops: CDR1 DFQATT, CDR2 SNEGSKA (reference sequence). The CDR3 protein is CSARSTNTANQPQHF. The CDR3 DNA follows: TGCAGTGCTAGGTCCACAAATACCGCGAATCAGCCCCAGCATTTT.

The chain couples TRBV5-6 to TRBJ2-2; 9 nucleotides line up with TRBD2. The CDR3 is 15 residues long. CDR1 and CDR2 (germline): SGHDT, YYEEEE. V lost 6 bases, J lost 4 bases, and 7 bases stayed unmatched. CDR3 nucleotides: TGTGCCAGCAACCCGGGACTAGCCGGCACCGGGGAGCTGTTTTTT. It specifies CASNPGLAGTGELFF.

To note about this clonotype: Because the CDR3 is missing its conserved closing phenylalanine or tryptophan, this is likely a read error. The limits of the CDR3 on the DNA are not certain, so only TCRdb's listed CDR3 is given. The rearrangement links TRBV7-8 to TRBJ1-1. With termini counted, the CDR3 has 15 amino acids. Germline CDR1 is SGHVS and CDR2 is FQNEAQ. This CDR3 reads CASSLLRTLSTEAWL.

The chain joins TRBV6-2 or TRBV6-3 to TRBJ1-5; D perhaps matches TRBD1 (5 bases). V lost 4 bases and J lost 7, with 11 bases in between. Germline V gene data show CDR1 as MNHEY and CDR2 as SVGEGT. The CDR3 sequence is 13 residues long. The CDR3 nucleotides read TGTGCCAGCAGTTTATTGGGGGAGCAGCCCCAGCATTTT. Amino acids: CASSLLGEQPQHF.

This clonotype was observed many times. The chain combines TRBV25-1 with TRBJ1-2; D is ambiguous. Between the trimmed V and J ends, which lost 2 bases and 1 base, there was a span of 5 bases. Germline V gives CDR1 MGHDK, CDR2 SYGVNS. The CDR3 extends over 13 amino acids. CDR3 nucleotide sequence: TGTGCCAGCAGTGAACCAAATAACTATGGCTACACCTTC. Translating gives CASSEPNNYGYTF.

V gene TRBV7-9 combines with J gene TRBJ2-7; D is unresolved. CDR3 length: 11 residues. Germline-derived CDR1 and CDR2 are SEHNR and FQNEAQ (reference sequence). Trimming removed 5 bases at V and 7 bases at J, with 9 bases between. Written as DNA, the CDR3 is TGTGCCAGCAGCAAACCCGGGGAGCAGTACTTC. Its translation is CASSKPGEQYF.